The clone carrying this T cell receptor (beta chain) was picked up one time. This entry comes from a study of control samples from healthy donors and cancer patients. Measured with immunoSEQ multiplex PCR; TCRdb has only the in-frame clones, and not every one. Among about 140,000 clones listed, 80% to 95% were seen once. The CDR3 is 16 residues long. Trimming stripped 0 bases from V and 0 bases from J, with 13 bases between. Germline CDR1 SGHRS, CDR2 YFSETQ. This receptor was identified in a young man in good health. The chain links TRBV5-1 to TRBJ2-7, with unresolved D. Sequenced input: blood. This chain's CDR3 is CASSLAGYPDSYEQYF. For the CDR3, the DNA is TGCGCCAGCAGCTTGGCGGGCTACCCTGACTCCTACGAGCAGTACTTC.